The 13 T cell receptor beta chains below all came from one sample that was sequenced in a study of cytomegalovirus exposure and HLA in healthy donors (dated by TCRdb to between 2016 and 2019). The library was built by means of the immunoSEQ multiplex PCR assay. The multiplex PCR relied on a mix of 60 forward primers for TCR Vbeta segments and 13 reverse primers for TCR Jbeta segments. TCRdb mirrors the immuneACCESS table, restricted to in-frame sequences. Some clones are absent from its copies; in checked studies, under half trace to an unresolved V gene, and the reason for the others is unknown. A total of around 210,000 clones appear in this sample, just under 80% of them only once. The ten largest account for approximately 0.47% of the sample. The sample consisted of PBMCs. The receptors originated from a boy under 18 in good health and CMV-seronegative.

The chain couples TRBV14 to TRBJ1-2, with D possibly TRBD1 on 6 matching bases. Germline CDR1 and CDR2: SGHDN and FVKESK. The CDR3 contains 12 residues. V was trimmed by 4 bases and J by 10 bases, leaving 13 bases between them. CDR3 in amino acids: CASSPIKGVYTF. The CDR3 coding sequence is TGTGCCAGCAGCCCGATTAAGGGGGTCTACACCTTC. Combining the CDR3 with reference TRBV14 and TRBJ1-2 gives the whole variable domain EAGVTQFPSHSVIEKGQTVTLRCDPISGHDNLYWYRRVMGKEIKFLLHFVKESKQDESGMPNNRFLAERTGGTYSTLKVQPAELEDSGVYFCASSPIKGVYTFGSGTRLTVV.

The chain joins TRBV29-1 to TRBJ1-4, with D possibly matching TRBD1 (6 bases). Germline CDR1 is SQVTM and CDR2 is ANQGSEA. V lost 7 bases and J lost 9, with 15 bases in between. The CDR3 totals 12 residues. CDR3 residues: CSAWTDEKKLFF. CDR3 DNA: TGCAGCGCATGGACAGATGAGAAAAAACTGTTTTTT.

The V and J genes are TRBV19 and TRBJ2-2; D gene uncertain. The germline V gene has CDR1 LNHDA and CDR2 SQIVND (reference sequence). This CDR3 comprises 14 residues. Trimming removed 5 bases at V and 1 base at J, with 8 bases between. CDR3 protein: CASSPNRNTGELFF. As DNA, the CDR3 is TGTGCCAGTAGTCCGAACAGGAACACCGGGGAGCTGTTTTTT.

This clone was observed a few times. The chain links TRBV6-1 to TRBJ2-3; 10 bases agree with TRBD2. Trimming at V came to 1 base and at J to 6 bases, leaving 7 bases not matched to a gene. The CDR3 sequence is 16 residues long. The V gene's germline CDR1 is MNHNS and CDR2 SASEGT. CDR3 DNA sequence: TGTGCCAGCAGTGAAGAGAGCGGGGGGGCGTCGGATACGCAGTATTTT. Protein: CASSEESGGASDTQYF.

The rearrangement uses TRBV6-1 and TRBJ1-1; D perhaps matches TRBD1 (5 bases). The CDR3 extends over 15 amino acids. V lost 2 bases, J lost 0 bases, and 10 bases lay in between. Germline CDR1 MNHNS, CDR2 SASEGT. This CDR3 reads CASSETTAMNTEAFF. DNA for the CDR3: TGTGCCAGCAGTGAAACGACAGCCATGAACACTGAAGCTTTCTTT.

The chain carries TRBV5-1 and TRBJ1-2, with D perhaps TRBD1 (6 bases). Deletions cut 4 bases from V and 8 bases from J, with 15 bases between. CDR1 and CDR2 from the germline V gene are SGHRS and YFSETQ. The CDR3 extends over 13 amino acids. The CDR3: CASSETGTRGYTF. The CDR3 DNA is TGCGCCAGCAGCGAAACCGGGACACGAGGCTACACCTTC.

The J gene is TRBJ1-1, the V gene TRBV4-1; D possibly corresponds to TRBD1 (6 bases). V lost 0 bases and J 1 base, leaving 6 bases between the germline ends. This CDR3 is 14 amino acids long. Germline CDR1 MGHRA, CDR2 YSYEKL. The CDR3 spells CASSQEQGNTEAFF. The CDR3 nucleotides read TGCGCCAGCAGCCAAGAACAGGGGAACACTGAAGCTTTCTTT.

In its sample, this clone was seen once. The chain recombines TRBV6-1 with TRBJ2-2; D possibly corresponds to TRBD1 (6 bases). This CDR3 is 15 amino acids long. The germline CDR1 and CDR2 sequences are MNHNS and SASEGT. Trimming took off 2 bases at V and 1 base at J, with 8 bases between the two ends. This chain's CDR3 is CASSELTGNTGELFF. CDR3 nucleotide sequence: TGTGCCAGCAGTGAACTGACAGGGAACACCGGGGAGCTGTTTTTT.

The chain combines TRBV27 with TRBJ1-1, with TRBD1 matching over 8 bases. Looked up from germline, CDR1 is MNHEY and CDR2 is SMNVEV (reference sequence). The V segment lost 6 bases and the J segment 3 bases; nucleotides outside the gene matches: 6. This CDR3 is 14 amino acids long. DNA for the CDR3: TGTGCCAGCAGGCTTGGACAGGGTTACACTGAAGCTTTCTTT. Translated: CASRLGQGYTEAFF.

The gene calls are TRBV27 and TRBJ2-3, with D possibly being TRBD1 (6 bases). The V end was cut by 6 bases, the J end by 0 bases, with 22 bases between. The V gene's germline CDR1 is MNHEY and CDR2 SMNVEV (reference sequence). This CDR3 has 18 amino acids. The CDR3 is CASRRTARLVFSTDTQYF. CDR3 DNA: TGTGCCAGCAGGAGGACAGCCCGCCTCGTTTTTAGCACAGATACGCAGTATTTT.

V and J are TRBV5-4 and TRBJ1-3; D gene uncertain. Between the trimmed V and J ends, which lost 1 base and 1 base, there was a span of 9 bases. The germline V gene has CDR1 SGHNT and CDR2 YYREEE (reference sequence). This CDR3 is 15 amino acids long. The CDR3 loop is CASSLNSGSGNTIYF. In DNA, the CDR3 is TGTGCCAGCAGCTTGAACAGTGGTTCTGGAAACACCATATATTTT.

The chain is built from TRBV7-8 and TRBJ2-5; D is unclear. CDR3 size: 11 residues. The V end was cut by 5 bases, the J end by 5 bases, with 6 bases between. Germline-derived CDR1 and CDR2 are SGHVS and FQNEAQ. This CDR3 is CASSHGETQYF. CDR3 coding DNA: TGTGCCAGCAGCCACGGGGAGACCCAGTACTTC.

The V and J genes are TRBV30 and TRBJ1-6, with TRBD1 matching over 7 bases. The CDR3 extends over 13 amino acids. Germline CDR1 GTSNPN, CDR2 SVGIG (reference sequence). J gave up 7 bases and V 5 bases, and 5 bases lay outside the gene matches. The CDR3 bases are TGTGCCTGGGACAGGGTAGGGAATTCACCCCTCCACTTT. Its protein is CAWDRVGNSPLHF.